A selection of T cell receptor beta chains follows, all from one sample in a study of cytomegalovirus exposure and HLA in healthy donors. Profiled with immunoSEQ multiplex PCR; TCRdb holds only in-frame clones, not every one. The sample lists under 95,000 clones, around 80% occurring once. Sequencing was performed on PBMCs. The receptors derive from a male donor in good health and CMV-seronegative. The conserved cysteine and the conserved F or W are not part of the CDR3 here.

TRBV28,ASGVYGLAGGGGGDTQY
TRBV18,ASSPPSGGYNEQF
TRBV19,ASTVVGAGQPQH
TRBV30,AWSQSYEQY
TRBV11-2,ASRTMDRVYEQY
TRBV6-6,ASSSTGGAEIEKLF
TRBV6-1,ASSEDNRPTYEQY
TRBV2,ASSEPRSLSERGYSDEQF
TRBV9,ASSVVGAIFNEQF
TRBV30,AWVSLDSLYGYP
TRBV13,ASSSQWDYGYT
TRBV20-1,SARHGYEQY
TRBV27,ASRSPQGGNEQF
TRBV2,ASNTDKPNEKLF
TRBV5-1,ASSFRTSGGNTDTQY
TRBV4-1,ASSQFGTSGSSTDTQY
TRBV4-2,ASSQRDRGYDEQY
TRBV9,ASSGPTGLINYGYT
TRBV27,ASSLSFQLPQH
TRBV29-1,SVGQGAGSEQF
TRBV4-1,ASSQEGPQVNTEAF
TRBV9,ASSAERGLSTDTQY
TRBV6-1,ASRRESGTDTQY
TRBV10-1,ASAPFPLLYEQY
TRBV6-6,ASSYGITNTGELF
TRBV6-5,ASRRGTVSTGELF
TRBV18,ASSPRQGRDYGYT
TRBV9,ASSVGGILSSGNTIY
TRBV15,ATSRAGTGSSYEQY
TRBV4-2,ASSQDPAGGRYEQY
TRBV6-9,ASSLNPRRVNEKLF
TRBV5-1,ASSLNTGTVNTGELF
TRBV7-2,ASTLGKQF
TRBV14,ASSQDPGQSYNEQF
TRBV5-6,ASSFWDRQETQY
TRBV5-1,ASSPVGAGLAKNIQY
TRBV5-4,ASSLDRWNTEAF
TRBV7-2,ASSRDRGPNYGYT
TRBV25-1,ASSQSPGLAGGYNEQF
TRBV7-2,ASSLGLIYEQY
TRBV10-3,AISRTSGGALAYEQY
TRBV7-6,ASSLLQMNTEAF
TRBV7-2,ASSPLGRMRDGYT
TRBV7-2,ASSPTWRVPYGYT
TRBV19,ASSMPGQGYEQF
TRBV7-8,ASSPREHNTEAF
TRBV4-1,ASSQDHRDQPQH
TRBV4-2,ASSQDLRELYEQY
TRBV7-9,ASSLGTSRDTQY
TRBV5-1,ASSPGQGALNEQY
TRBV2,ASRLTGTDYLQIYNEQF
TRBV19,ASSTDRGGGNTEAF
TRBV4-1,ASSQDRVVEPQH
TRBV5-1,ASSLAMWTSATNEKLF
TRBV2,ASSLSVTGELF
TRBV7-8,ASSLVRGTDTQY